Presented here are 28 T cell receptor beta chains from one specimen sequenced in a study of blood T cell repertoires in COVID-19 (dated by TCRdb to 2020 to 2022). The library was built by means of the immunoSEQ multiplex PCR assay. TCRdb retrieved this table from immuneACCESS and kept in-frame rearrangements only. Not all clones are present; in checked studies, unresolved V genes account for under half, and no reason is known for the remainder. The sample contains about 410,000 clones, about nine tenths of them found a single time. The leading ten clones occupy approximately 1.5% of the sample. Sequencing was performed on peripheral blood. These receptors were collected from a woman in her forties with COVID-19, enrolled during active disease.

This chain links TRBV9 with TRBJ2-5; weak D call: TRBD2 (6 bases). The CDR3 extends over 16 amino acids. The germline V gene has CDR1 SGDLS and CDR2 YYNGEE. V lost 3 bases and J 2 bases, leaving 17 bases between the germline ends. CDR3: CASSGPLGEVQETQYF. The CDR3, as DNA: TGTGCCAGCAGCGGACCGTTAGGGGAGGTACAAGAGACCCAGTACTTC.

The chain carries TRBV28 and TRBJ2-7; 14 bases line up with TRBD2. CDR3 length: 17 amino acids. Germline V gene lookup returns CDR1 MDHEN and CDR2 SYDVKM. Trimming removed 6 bases from V and 0 bases from J; junction bases left unmatched: 7. CDR3 sequence: CASSGLAGGSSSYEQYF. In DNA, the CDR3 is TGTGCCAGCAGCGGACTAGCGGGGGGTTCCAGCTCCTACGAGCAGTACTTC.

This clone was detected a few times. The chain links TRBV11-2 to TRBJ1-3; TRBD1 might be the D (6 bases). This CDR3 is built from 12 residues. Germline CDR1 and CDR2: SGHAT and FQNNGV. The V end lost 5 bases, the J end lost 8 bases, and 10 bases lay between the germline ends. The CDR3 DNA sequence: TGTGCCAGCAGCCCCAGGGGCTACACCATATATTTT. As protein: CASSPRGYTIYF.

The chain couples TRBV7-3 to TRBJ1-1; TRBD1 agrees at 9 bases. CDR3 size: 15 residues. V lost 5 bases and J lost 1; bases outside the gene matches: 5. Germline V gene data show CDR1 as SGHTA and CDR2 as FQGTGA. CDR3: CASSPQGQGNTEAFF. For the CDR3, the DNA is TGTGCCAGCAGCCCACAGGGACAGGGGAACACTGAAGCTTTCTTT.

The V call is TRBV7-2, the J call TRBJ2-2; TRBD1 agrees at 8 bases. With 5 bases clipped from V and 1 base from J, the junction kept 9 bases outside the gene matches. The CDR3 covers 17 residues. Germline V gives CDR1 SGHTA, CDR2 FQGNSA. The CDR3 region is CASSRLGQGRNTGELFF. The CDR3 DNA reads TGTGCCAGCAGCCGCCTAGGACAGGGTAGGAACACCGGGGAGCTGTTTTTT.

This clone appeared a single time. The V gene is TRBV28, the J gene TRBJ1-2; 12 bases line up with TRBD1. Germline V lookup: CDR1 MDHEN, CDR2 SYDVKM. The ends lost 5 bases at V and 7 bases at J; junction bases unmatched: 8. The CDR3 is made up of 15 amino acids. CDR3 in DNA: TGTGCCAGCAGTCGACCCGGGACAGGGGGCGGTGGCTACACCTTC. It yields the protein CASSRPGTGGGGYTF.

The chain is built from TRBV14 and TRBJ1-6, with TRBD1 matching 7 bases. After removal of 3 bases from V and 7 bases from J, the junction contained 3 bases not matched to a gene. In germline, CDR1 is SGHDN, CDR2 FVKESK. The CDR3 sequence is 14 residues long. CDR3 DNA: TGTGCCAGCAGCCATGGACAGGCGAATTCACCCCTCCACTTT. This translates into CASSHGQANSPLHF.

The chain combines TRBV9 with TRBJ2-1; TRBD2 matches at 11 bases. The V gene end was trimmed by 3 bases and the J gene end by 8 bases; junction bases not matched to a gene: 4. The CDR3 totals 14 residues. Germline V CDR1 and CDR2: SGDLS, YYNGEE. In DNA form, the CDR3 reads TGTGCCAGCAGCGGTAGCGGGGGGGCCTATGAGCAGTTCTTC. Residues: CASSGSGGAYEQFF.

This chain links TRBV7-9 with TRBJ2-7; D gene ambiguous. From germline, CDR1 is SEHNR and CDR2 FQNEAQ (reference sequence). With 5 bases removed from V and 6 bases from J, the gap between germline ends came to 14 bases. CDR3 length equals 13 residues. CDR3 DNA sequence: TGTGCCAGCAGCCAACGTTCTTTGAGCGAGCAGTACTTC. Protein product: CASSQRSLSEQYF.

This chain uses TRBV18 with TRBJ1-4; 8 nucleotides agree with TRBD1. After removal of 3 bases from V and 7 bases from J, the junction contained 4 bases not matched to a gene. The germline CDR1 and CDR2 sequences are KGHSH and LQKENI. This CDR3 is 14 amino acids long. The CDR3 region is CASSPDRVVEKLFF. CDR3 nucleotides: TGTGCCAGCTCACCGGACAGGGTGGTTGAAAAACTGTTTTTT.

The V gene is TRBV7-8, the J gene TRBJ1-3; TRBD1 might be the D (5 bases). The CDR3 is made up of 16 amino acids. V lost 1 base and J 4 bases, leaving 14 bases between the germline ends. Germline lookup yields CDR1 SGHVS and CDR2 FQNEAQ. The CDR3 protein is CASSLVFREKGNTIYF. CDR3 in DNA: TGTGCCAGCAGCTTAGTTTTCAGGGAAAAAGGAAACACCATATATTTT.

As DNA, the CDR3 is TGTGCCAGCAGTGTAACAGAAAAAGCTTTCTTT. As protein: CASSVTEKAFF. This chain connects TRBV12-3 or TRBV12-4 to TRBJ1-1, with D hard to call. V lost 5 bases to trimming and J lost 9 bases, with 10 bases between them. The CDR3 contains 11 residues.

The chain recombines TRBV7-2 with TRBJ2-3, with a possible D match to TRBD2 (5 bases). The germline V and J ends were trimmed by 5 bases and 2 bases, with 11 bases remaining between them. The V gene's germline CDR1 is SGHTA and CDR2 FQGNSA. The CDR3 runs 14 residues. The DNA for the CDR3 is TGTGCCAGCAGCCTGAGGGTTAACACAGATACGCAGTATTTT. It is translated as CASSLRVNTDTQYF. The full variable domain, completed using reference TRBV7-2 and TRBJ2-3, is GAGVSQSPSNKVTEKGKDVELRCDPISGHTALYWYRQSLGQGLEFLIYFQGNSAPDKSGLPSDRFSAERTGGSVSTLTIQRTQQEDSAVYLCASSLRVNTDTQYFGPGTRLTVL.

CDR3 loop: CASSLVRLGEYNEQFF. The CDR3, as DNA: TGTGCCAGCAGCTTAGTGCGACTAGGTGAATACAATGAGCAGTTCTTC. The chain carries TRBV7-9 and TRBJ2-1, with D perhaps TRBD2 (6 bases). CDR3 length: 16 amino acids. Germline V gene data show CDR1 as SEHNR and CDR2 as FQNEAQ (reference sequence). V was clipped by 1 base and J by 4 bases, with 14 bases between them.

This clone was counted between two and nine times. The rearrangement uses TRBV7-3 and TRBJ1-1; 8 bases line up with TRBD1. Losses at the gene ends were 6 bases for V and 3 bases for J; bases not matched to a gene: 9. Germline CDR1 reads SGHTA; CDR2 reads FQGTGA. The CDR3 loop spans 15 amino acids. The CDR3 sequence: CASSFSGGADTEAFF. The DNA for the CDR3 is TGTGCCAGCAGTTTTTCAGGGGGCGCAGACACTGAAGCTTTCTTT. Filled out from reference TRBV7-3 and TRBJ1-1, the complete variable domain reads GAGVSQTPSNKVTEKGKYVELRCDPISGHTALYWYRQSLGQGPEFLIYFQGTGAADDSGLPNDRFFAVRPEGSVSTLKIQRTERGDSAVYLCASSFSGGADTEAFFGQGTRLTVV.

This clone has only a few counts. The chain has TRBV10-1 and TRBJ1-5; 8 bases align to TRBD1. With V trimmed by 8 bases and J by 0 bases, 9 bases remained unmatched. The germline V gene encodes CDR1 WNHNN and CDR2 SYGVQD (reference sequence). The CDR3 has 16 residues. CDR3 nucleotide sequence: TGCGCCAGCGGGGTCAGGGGGCCTGGTAGCAATCAGCCCCAGCATTTT. Amino acid sequence: CASGVRGPGSNQPQHF.

The chain has TRBV28 and TRBJ2-7; D uncertain. The CDR3 contains 14 residues. The V gene's germline CDR1 is MDHEN and CDR2 SYDVKM. The V end lost 4 bases, the J end lost 2 bases, and 12 bases lay between the germline ends. The CDR3 protein is CASSWFAGAYEQYF. The CDR3 DNA reads as TGTGCCAGCAGTTGGTTCGCAGGCGCCTACGAGCAGTACTTC. Combining the CDR3 with reference TRBV28 and TRBJ2-7 gives the whole variable domain DVKVTQSSRYLVKRTGEKVFLECVQDMDHENMFWYRQDPGLGLRLIYFSYDVKMKEKGDIPEGYSVSREKKERFSLILESASTNQTSMYLCASSWFAGAYEQYFGPGTRLTVT.

This chain connects TRBV3-1 (or the pseudogene TRBV3-2) to TRBJ2-5; D is ambiguous. Germline V gene sequence: CDR1 LGHDT, CDR2 YNNKEL (reference sequence). Deletions cut 3 bases from V and 8 bases from J, with 10 bases between. The CDR3 covers 12 residues. The CDR3 loop is CASSHLTRTQYF. In DNA, the CDR3 is TGTGCCAGCAGCCATTTAACTCGAACCCAGTACTTC.

The CDR3 DNA follows: TGTGCCAGCAGCCCCTGGGACAGTTTTTACCTCTCTGGGGCCAACGTCCTGACTTTC. It is translated as CASSPWDSFYLSGANVLTF. The chain employs TRBV7-2 and TRBJ2-6; TRBD1 aligns across 7 bases. Trimming removed 5 bases from V and 0 bases from J; junction bases left unmatched: 13. This CDR3 contains 19 residues. Per the germline V gene, CDR1 is SGHTA and CDR2 is FQGNSA.

The chain carries TRBV7-6 and TRBJ1-5; D is possibly TRBD1 (5 bases). The V end was cut by 5 bases, the J end by 6 bases, with 14 bases between. Germline CDR1 is SGHVS and CDR2 is FNYEAQ. This CDR3 region has 14 residues. The CDR3 here is CASSPWGGGQPQHF. The CDR3 DNA is TGTGCCAGCAGCCCGTGGGGGGGAGGTCAGCCCCAGCATTTT.

The chain employs TRBV5-1 and TRBJ2-1; 9 bases are shared with TRBD2. The CDR3 is made up of 15 amino acids. Germline trimming cut 2 bases from V and 6 bases from J; bases unmatched to any gene: 6. Germline V CDR1 and CDR2: SGHRS, YFSETQ. The CDR3 nucleotides read TGCGCCAGCAGCTTAATCATTAGCGGGAGCAATGAGCAGTTCTTC. Amino acids: CASSLIISGSNEQFF.

The rearrangement uses TRBV7-2 and TRBJ1-5; maybe TRBD1 (6 bases). Per the germline V gene, CDR1 is SGHTA and CDR2 is FQGNSA. Trimming left V 2 bases short and J 7 bases short, with 21 bases between. The CDR3 totals 17 residues. The CDR3 region is CASSLRGRRDILQPQHF. CDR3 bases: TGTGCCAGCAGCTTAAGGGGTCGCCGGGACATCTTGCAGCCCCAGCATTTT.

V and J are TRBV9 and TRBJ1-3; possible D gene TRBD1, 6 bases. Germline V gene data show CDR1 as SGDLS and CDR2 as YYNGEE. The V gene lost 7 bases and the J gene lost 4 bases, with 12 bases spanning the gap. This CDR3 region has 13 residues. CDR3 sequence reads: CASRRTDGNTIYF. The CDR3 DNA is TGTGCCAGCCGGAGGACAGACGGAAACACCATATATTTT.

The chain employs TRBV6-6 and TRBJ2-1; 9 nucleotides match TRBD2. Per the germline V gene, CDR1 is MNHNY and CDR2 is SVGAGI (reference sequence). V was clipped by 0 bases and J by 5 bases; unmatched bases: 5. The CDR3 is made up of 16 amino acids. This chain's CDR3 is CASSYSAGGPNNEQFF. CDR3 sequence (DNA): TGTGCCAGCAGTTACTCCGCGGGGGGGCCCAACAATGAGCAGTTCTTC.

V gene TRBV27 combines with J gene TRBJ1-6; the D gene is possibly TRBD1 (5 bases). In germline, CDR1 is MNHEY, CDR2 SMNVEV (reference sequence). The ends were cut back, 0 bases at V and 9 bases at J, with 21 bases in the middle. This CDR3 contains 18 residues. The DNA of the CDR3 is TGTGCCAGCAGTTTATCGGATCCGTATGGGGCAGATCGTTCACCCCTCCACTTT. Encoded protein: CASSLSDPYGADRSPLHF.

For this clone: The sample has other DNA sequences that encode this CDR3 too. The CDR3 coding sequence is TGCGCCAGCAGTCTTAGCGGGGGTGGCACAGATACGCAGTATTTT. It encodes CASSLSGGGTDTQYF. This rearrangement joins TRBV5-1 to TRBJ2-3; TRBD2 matches at 9 bases. Germline V gene data show CDR1 as SGHRS and CDR2 as YFSETQ. The V gene end was trimmed by 5 bases and the J gene end by 1 base; junction bases not matched to a gene: 5. The CDR3 contains 15 residues.

The rearrangement uses TRBV5-4 and TRBJ1-2; no firm D call. The length of the CDR3 is 13 residues. Germline assignment: CDR1 SGHNT and CDR2 YYREEE (reference sequence). The V gene lost 0 bases and the J gene lost 8 bases, with 11 bases spanning the gap. The CDR3 nucleotides are TGTGCCAGCAGCTTGGAACGCCCACGGGGCTACACCTTC. Its translation: CASSLERPRGYTF.

V is TRBV4-3 and J is TRBJ1-2, with 7 bases that match TRBD1. The CDR3 totals 14 residues. Germline V CDR1 and CDR2: LGHNA, YSLEER. Trimming cost V 4 bases and J 3 bases; bases outside gene matches: 5. As DNA, the CDR3 is TGCGCCAGCAGCCGTAACAGGGGCCACTATGGCTACACCTTC. Translated, it gives CASSRNRGHYGYTF.